Below are 19 T cell receptor beta chains sequenced from a single sample in a study of blood T cell repertoires in COVID-19. The assay was immunoSEQ multiplex PCR, and TCRdb's table has in-frame clones only and misses some. Of over 10,000 clones in the sample, roughly 90% were seen once. The specimen was peripheral blood. The source is a man older than 75 with acute or convalescent COVID-19.

J is TRBJ1-2 and V is TRBV7-9, with D possibly TRBD1 on 5 matching bases. Germline V CDR1 and CDR2: SEHNR, FQNEAQ (reference sequence). The CDR3 totals 12 residues. V was trimmed by 4 bases and J by 5 bases, leaving 8 bases between them. CDR3 amino acids: CASSSDTYGYTF. In DNA, the CDR3 is TGTGCCAGCAGCTCGGACACTTATGGCTACACCTTC.

The rearrangement joins TRBV29-1 to TRBJ2-3; D is possibly TRBD1 (7 bases). The germline V and J ends were trimmed by 8 bases and 1 base, with 19 bases remaining between them. The CDR3 totals 15 residues. Germline-derived CDR1 and CDR2 are SQVTM and ANQGSEA. CDR3 sequence (DNA): TGCAGCACGGGACAGCCCTGGGGGGGCACAGATACGCAGTATTTT. Protein product: CSTGQPWGGTDTQYF.

The chain carries TRBV5-1 and TRBJ2-4; 7 bases map to TRBD2. The CDR3 is made up of 14 amino acids. The germline gives CDR1 SGHRS, CDR2 YFSETQ. V dropped 4 bases and J dropped 5; count of bases not matched to a gene: 6. This CDR3 is CASSRAGEENIQYF. Written as DNA, the CDR3 is TGCGCCAGCAGCCGTGCGGGGGAGGAAAACATTCAGTACTTC.

Only one count was recorded for this clone. This sequence joins TRBV6-6 and TRBJ1-4, with D perhaps matching TRBD1 (5 bases). Trimming removed 6 bases at V and 4 bases at J, with 15 bases between. Looked up from germline, CDR1 is MNHNY and CDR2 is SVGAGI (reference sequence). This CDR3 region has 15 residues. The CDR3 bases are TGTGCCAGCAGCCAAACGGGGGGGTTTAATGAAAAACTGTTTTTT. Protein product: CASSQTGGFNEKLFF.

CDR3 sequence: CASSQATTGGSYGYTF. The CDR3 coding sequence is TGTGCCAGCAGCCAAGCGACGACAGGAGGAAGCTATGGCTACACCTTC. The rearrangement links TRBV4-2 to TRBJ1-2, with D tentatively TRBD1 (6 bases). V gave up 1 base and J gave up 4 bases, with 16 bases separating them. In germline, CDR1 is LGHNA, CDR2 YNFKEQ. The CDR3 extends over 16 amino acids.

CDR3 residues: CASRSAGTGDGGYTF. DNA of the CDR3: TGTGCCAGCAGATCCGCCGGGACAGGGGATGGGGGCTACACCTTC. The V gene is TRBV6-5, the J gene TRBJ1-2; 10 bases fit TRBD1. Germline CDR1 MNHEY, CDR2 SVGAGI. The CDR3 has 15 amino acids. Losses at the gene ends were 6 bases for V and 8 bases for J; bases not matched to a gene: 12.

The chain has TRBV30 and TRBJ2-7; D possibly corresponds to TRBD1 (5 bases). This CDR3 comprises 13 residues. V lost 5 bases and J lost 0, with 11 bases in between. Germline lookup yields CDR1 GTSNPN and CDR2 SVGIG (reference sequence). CDR3 in amino acids: CAWDRLSSYEQYF. The DNA for the CDR3 is TGTGCCTGGGACAGATTAAGCTCCTACGAGCAGTACTTC.

The chain combines TRBV11-1 with TRBJ2-1, with D maybe TRBD2 (7 bases). CDR3 length equals 15 residues. Trimming left V 4 bases short and J 9 bases short, with 19 bases between. Germline values: CDR1 SGHAT, CDR2 FQDESV (reference sequence). The CDR3 region is CASSSKSRGAPEQFF. The CDR3 nucleotides read TGTGCCAGCAGCTCCAAAAGCCGGGGGGCGCCTGAGCAGTTCTTC.

The V and J genes are TRBV15 and TRBJ2-5; D may be TRBD2 (5 bases). Trimming stripped 1 base from V and 5 bases from J, with 11 bases between. This CDR3 spans 14 amino acids. The germline CDR1 and CDR2 sequences are LNHNV and YYDKDF (reference sequence). DNA of the CDR3: TGTGCCACCAGCAGAGGTGGGAGAGGTGAGACCCAGTACTTC. As protein: CATSRGGRGETQYF.

This chain connects TRBV5-1 to TRBJ2-2; TRBD1 is a possible D gene (5 bases). This CDR3 is built from 15 residues. CDR1 SGHRS and CDR2 YFSETQ come from the germline V gene. V lost 0 bases, J lost 0 bases, and 6 bases lay in between. CDR3 region: CASSLGRANTGELFF. The CDR3 DNA is TGCGCCAGCAGCTTGGGCAGGGCGAACACCGGGGAGCTGTTTTTT.

The chain links TRBV19 to TRBJ2-1; TRBD2 matches 9 bases. The CDR3 length is 16 residues. CDR1 is LNHDA and CDR2 is SQIVND in the germline V gene (reference sequence). The trim removed 6 bases at V and 6 bases at J, leaving 12 bases unmatched. Here the CDR3 DNA reads TGTGCCAGTAGCGGGAGGGGGCTAGCGGGATTCAATGAGCAGTTCTTC. It yields the protein CASSGRGLAGFNEQFF.

This chain links TRBV7-2 with TRBJ2-7; 13 bases are shared with TRBD2. The germline V gene has CDR1 SGHTA and CDR2 FQGNSA. Trimming removed 4 bases from V and 4 bases from J; junction bases left unmatched: 7. The CDR3 totals 16 residues. The CDR3 is CASSSPRTSGSYEQYF. The CDR3 DNA is TGTGCCAGCAGCTCCCCTCGGACTAGCGGGAGTTACGAGCAGTACTTC.

This chain uses TRBV6-5 with TRBJ2-3, with TRBD1 identical over 7 bases. The CDR3 covers 15 residues. V was pared by 6 bases and J by 4 bases, with 10 bases of the junction left unmatched. Germline values: CDR1 MNHEY, CDR2 SVGAGI. The DNA for the CDR3 is TGTGCCAGCAGGGGGTCCTGGGGGACAGCAGATACGCAGTATTTT. This codes for CASRGSWGTADTQYF.

The genes are TRBV9 and TRBJ2-2, with D perhaps matching TRBD2 (7 bases). The CDR3 covers 17 residues. Trimming removed 6 bases from V and 0 bases from J, with 18 bases in between. CDR1 is SGDLS, CDR2 YYNGEE, per germline. The CDR3 here is CASTFRGGQANTGELFF. The CDR3 DNA is TGTGCCAGCACCTTTAGGGGGGGGCAGGCGAACACCGGGGAGCTGTTTTTT.

For the CDR3, the DNA is TGTGCCAGCAGCCTCCTGACTAGCGGGAAATTTAGAGGTGAGCAGTTCTTC. Translating it yields CASSLLTSGKFRGEQFF. The chain combines TRBV14 with TRBJ2-1; 11 nucleotides line up with TRBD2. CDR1 and CDR2 (germline): SGHDN, FVKESK. CDR3 size: 17 residues. After removal of 4 bases from V and 9 bases from J, the junction contained 14 bases not matched to a gene.

This clone appeared a single time. This rearrangement joins TRBV19 to TRBJ1-1, with 9 bases identical to TRBD1. Germline CDR1 is LNHDA and CDR2 is SQIVND (reference sequence). There are 14 residues in the CDR3. Trimming at V came to 4 bases and at J to 7 bases, leaving 7 bases not matched to a gene. The CDR3: CASSKGQGPNEAFF. The DNA for the CDR3 is TGTGCCAGTAGTAAGGGACAGGGACCGAATGAAGCTTTCTTT.

This clone was seen more than once but under ten times. The V and J genes are TRBV2 and TRBJ2-7; D is unresolved. Germline CDR1 is SNHLY and CDR2 is FYNNEI. Trimming shortened V by 3 bases and J by 4 bases, and 10 bases separated the two germline ends. The CDR3 extends over 13 amino acids. The CDR3 sequence: CASSEGVLYEQYF. The DNA of the CDR3 is TGTGCCAGCAGTGAGGGCGTCTTATACGAGCAGTACTTC.

This clone came up once. The rearrangement uses TRBV6-5 and TRBJ1-5; D is uncertain. The CDR3 extends over 12 amino acids. Trimming shortened V by 8 bases and J by 3 bases, and 8 bases separated the two germline ends. The V gene's germline CDR1 is MNHEY and CDR2 SVGAGI. In DNA, the CDR3 is TGTGCCAGCCAGCGGGTCAATCAGCCCCAGCATTTT. Its protein product is CASQRVNQPQHF.

The rearrangement links TRBV7-8 to TRBJ2-7; 9 positions match TRBD2. J was trimmed by 0 bases and V by 2 bases; bases with no gene match: 2. This CDR3 spans 15 amino acids. The V gene's germline CDR1 is SGHVS and CDR2 FQNEAQ. CDR3 loop: CASSLRLADSYEQYF. Written as DNA, the CDR3 is TGTGCCAGCAGCTTAAGACTAGCGGACTCCTACGAGCAGTACTTC.